This T cell receptor beta chain was recorded in a study of blood T cell repertoires in COVID-19. Study context: There were acute and convalescent COVID-19 samples, and they came from the United States, Italy and Spain. The analysed material was cDNA or gDNA that came from T cells, B-cell-depleted T cells, or PBMCs.

TCRdb keeps only in-frame clones here, not all; method: immunoSEQ multiplex PCR. The sample contains approximately 390,000 clones, approximately 85% of which appear only once. All enrollees were roughly 18 to 89 years old and from fewer than 30 US areas. Which cohort a participant joined came from the clinical history participants gave. Germline-derived CDR1 and CDR2 are SGHDN and FVKESK. The CDR3 extends over 14 amino acids. Trimming shortened V by 4 bases and J by 3 bases, and 13 bases separated the two germline ends. The gene calls are TRBV14 and TRBJ2-7, with a tentative D call TRBD1 (6 bases). Material: PBMCs or T cells enriched from blood (not recorded which). This TCR was sampled from a middle-aged woman with acute COVID-19. Here the CDR3 DNA reads TGTGCCAGCAGCCCACAACAGGGATACTACGAGCAGTACTTC. Its protein is CASSPQQGYYEQYF.